This T cell receptor (beta chain) originates from a study of T-cell reconstitution after alpha-beta-depleted transplantation in children. The V gene end was trimmed by 4 bases and the J gene end by 0 bases; junction bases not matched to a gene: 4. In germline, CDR1 is MDHEN, CDR2 SYDVKM. This CDR3 comprises 15 residues. This clonotype was seen ten or more times. Its specificity is not known. Unique molecular identifiers were used to barcode this TCRbeta library. TCRdb redid the calling of the PCR reads with MiXCR, one entry per CDR3 protein. The table records fewer than 350,000 distinct CDR3 sequences, about 9.9% of them present only once. Whole-study findings and limits: For some patients, TCRbeta diversity was high at day 60 because of recipient T cells and thymic progenitors that survived. By about two months after transplant, alpha-beta T cells reportedly arose from several hundred graft clones that had expanded. Newly produced T cells mostly provided counts and TCRbeta diversity after one year, as hyperexpanded clones declined.

The sequencing here drew on peripheral blood, taken 180 days after TCRalphabeta/CD19-depleted stem cell transplant. This TCR was sampled from a male patient between 2 and 10 years old who had a stem cell transplant for chronic granulomatous disease, so the T cells may come from the graft donor. The chain combines TRBV28 with TRBJ2-3; 7 bases line up with TRBD2. The CDR3 is CASSSPGGSTDTQYF. The CDR3 DNA is TGTGCCAGCAGTTCGCCGGGGGGTAGCACAGATACGCAGTATTTT. Combining the CDR3 with reference TRBV28 and TRBJ2-3 gives the whole variable domain DVKVTQSSRYLVKRTGEKVFLECVQDMDHENMFWYRQDPGLGLRLIYFSYDVKMKEKGDIPEGYSVSREKKERFSLILESASTNQTSMYLCASSSPGGSTDTQYFGPGTRLTVL.